These 5 T cell receptor beta chains were all obtained from the same sample, sequenced in a study of cytomegalovirus exposure and HLA in healthy donors. 60 Vbeta and 13 Jbeta primers were used in PCR. The protocol was immunoSEQ multiplex PCR, while the TCRdb copy is restricted to in-frame clones and leaves out a portion. Seen here are 180,000 or so clones, 82% observed once, and the top ten hold more than 1.5%. The specimen sequenced was PBMCs. These receptors were taken from a man aged 35 to 55 in good health and CMV-seronegative.

The chain couples TRBV6-5 to TRBJ1-2; 9 nucleotides agree with TRBD1. The germline CDR1 and CDR2 sequences are MNHEY and SVGAGI. V trimming: 6 bases; J trimming: 4 bases; junction bases outside the gene matches: 6. The CDR3 sequence is 14 residues long. CDR3 in DNA: TGTGCCAGCAGGAACACAGGGGGCGCCTATGGCTACACCTTC. Amino acid sequence: CASRNTGGAYGYTF.

V usage is TRBV18 and J usage is TRBJ2-5, with D maybe TRBD2 (6 bases). V was shortened by 2 bases and J by 4 bases, with 8 bases between the two germline ends. The germline V gene has CDR1 KGHSH and CDR2 LQKENI. The CDR3 covers 13 residues. The CDR3 sequence: CASSPVLAETQYF. The CDR3 coding sequence is TGTGCCAGCTCACCAGTACTAGCAGAGACCCAGTACTTC.

The chain employs TRBV14 and TRBJ2-7; the match to TRBD1 covers 11 bases. The CDR3 is 16 residues long. The junction had 5 bases not matched to a gene; V was cut back by 4 bases and J by 0 bases. CDR1 is SGHDN, CDR2 FVKESK, per germline. In nucleotides, the CDR3 is TGTGCCAGCAGCCCACCCGGGACAGGGGGCTCCTACGAGCAGTACTTC. Translation gives CASSPPGTGGSYEQYF.

This chain connects TRBV4-3 to TRBJ2-3; possible D gene TRBD2, 6 bases. Germline CDR1 and CDR2: LGHNA and YSLEER. V was shortened by 3 bases and J by 0 bases, with 16 bases between the two germline ends. The CDR3 has 17 amino acids. The CDR3 nucleotides read TGCGCCAGCAGCCACCTTAGCGGTGATTTTAGCACAGATACGCAGTATTTT. This sequence encodes CASSHLSGDFSTDTQYF.

This rearrangement joins TRBV2 to TRBJ2-3, with a possible D match to TRBD2 (6 bases). The germline V and J ends were trimmed by 5 bases and 0 bases, with 12 bases remaining between them. This CDR3 spans 15 amino acids. The germline CDR1 and CDR2 sequences are SNHLY and FYNNEI. The CDR3, as DNA: TGTGCCAGCAGTACTAGCCGCTCTAGCACAGATACGCAGTATTTT. Its translation is CASSTSRSSTDTQYF.